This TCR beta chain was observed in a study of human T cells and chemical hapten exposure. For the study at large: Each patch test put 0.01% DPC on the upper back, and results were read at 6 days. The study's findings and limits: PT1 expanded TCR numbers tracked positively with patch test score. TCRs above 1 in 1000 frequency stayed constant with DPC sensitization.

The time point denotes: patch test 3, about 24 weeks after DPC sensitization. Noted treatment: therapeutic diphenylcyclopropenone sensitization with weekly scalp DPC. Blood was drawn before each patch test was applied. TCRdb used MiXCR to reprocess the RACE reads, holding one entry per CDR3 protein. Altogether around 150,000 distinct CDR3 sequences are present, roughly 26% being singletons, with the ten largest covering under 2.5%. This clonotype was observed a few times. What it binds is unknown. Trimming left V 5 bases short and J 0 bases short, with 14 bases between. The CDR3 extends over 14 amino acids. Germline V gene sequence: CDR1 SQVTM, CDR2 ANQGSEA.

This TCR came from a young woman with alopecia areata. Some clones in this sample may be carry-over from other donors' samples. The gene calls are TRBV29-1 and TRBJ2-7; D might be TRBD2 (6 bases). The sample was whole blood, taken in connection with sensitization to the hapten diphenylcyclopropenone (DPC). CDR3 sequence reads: CSVRGFGTSYEQYF. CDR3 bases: TGCAGCGTTCGGGGGTTTGGGACCTCCTACGAGCAGTACTTC.